These 4 T cell receptor beta chains were all obtained from the same sample, sequenced in a study of multiple sclerosis patients with progressive multifocal leukoencephalopathy. Clones were read by immunoSEQ multiplex PCR, and TCRdb kept only the in-frame ones, dropping some. The profile shows about 30,000 clones, roughly 91% of them singletons. Time point here: 5 to 6 months of natalizumab therapy. This sample comprised PBMCs, obtained from a patient treated with natalizumab. Every receptor here comes from a human donor with multiple sclerosis.

The CDR3: CASSDAGVGTEAFF. CDR3 DNA sequence: TGTGCCAGCAGTGATGCAGGGGTAGGCACTGAAGCTTTCTTT. The chain is built from TRBV2 and TRBJ1-1, with D possibly TRBD1 on 6 matching bases. Looked up from germline, CDR1 is SNHLY and CDR2 is FYNNEI. V lost 3 bases to trimming and J lost 4 bases, with 12 bases between them. The CDR3 is 14 amino acids.

The rearrangement uses TRBV28 and TRBJ1-4, with a weak D call TRBD1 (5 bases). Germline V CDR1 and CDR2: MDHEN, SYDVKM. Trimming pared 2 bases from V and 1 base from J, leaving 11 bases between. The CDR3 has 16 amino acids. Here the CDR3 DNA reads TGTGCCAGCAGTTTACTCAGGGCGGAAACTAATGAAAAACTGTTTTTT. Amino acids: CASSLLRAETNEKLFF.

This clone has just one count. The chain joins TRBV4-1 to TRBJ1-5; D perhaps matches TRBD1 (6 bases). This CDR3 region has 14 residues. Germline V gene data show CDR1 as MGHRA and CDR2 as YSYEKL. The ends were cut back, 5 bases at V and 5 bases at J, with 13 bases in the middle. Here the CDR3 DNA reads TGCGCCAGCAGCTGGGGGGCCGGAGATCAGCCCCAGCATTTT. It translates to CASSWGAGDQPQHF.

V gene TRBV6-6 combines with J gene TRBJ1-5; D may be TRBD1 (5 bases). Looked up from germline, CDR1 is MNHNY and CDR2 is SVGAGI (reference sequence). V shed 2 bases and J shed 7 bases, with 15 bases lying between them. This CDR3 is built from 15 residues. This chain's CDR3 is CASSYNGAGGQPQHF. In nucleotides, the CDR3 is TGTGCCAGCAGTTACAACGGGGCAGGCGGGCAGCCCCAGCATTTT.